Following are 21 T cell receptor beta chains from one sample sequenced in a study of radiation and T cells in renal cell carcinoma. The protocol was immunoSEQ multiplex PCR, while the TCRdb copy is restricted to in-frame clones and leaves out a portion. The sample has around 81,000 clones, around 85% seen once. Time point noted: blood 4 weeks post-SBRT, at nephrectomy. Treatment defined: 15 Gy SBRT to primary tumor, nephrectomy 4 weeks later. The material was blood, obtained from a patient whose treatment included radiotherapy and nephrectomy. The source of these receptors is a man between 45 and 60 years old with renal cell carcinoma.

The chain employs TRBV7-9 and TRBJ1-2; 9 bases agree with TRBD1. The ends lost 7 bases at V and 7 bases at J; junction bases unmatched: 7. CDR3 size: 13 residues. Germline V gene sequence: CDR1 SEHNR, CDR2 FQNEAQ (reference sequence). The CDR3 DNA reads as TGTGCCAGCAATACACAGGGGGCGGGTGGCTACACCTTC. Its translation is CASNTQGAGGYTF.

This rearrangement joins TRBV5-1 to TRBJ2-2; TRBD2 aligns across 9 bases. There are 16 residues in the CDR3. CDR1 and CDR2 from the germline V gene are SGHRS and YFSETQ. Trimming at V came to 4 bases and at J to 0 bases, leaving 4 bases not matched to a gene. The DNA for the CDR3 is TGCGCCAGCAGCGATAGCGGGGGCTCGAACACCGGGGAGCTGTTTTTT. Amino acid sequence: CASSDSGGSNTGELFF.

The gene calls are TRBV27 and TRBJ2-6, with D tentatively TRBD2 (6 bases). V lost 6 bases, J lost 1 base, and 10 bases lay in between. Germline V gene sequence: CDR1 MNHEY, CDR2 SMNVEV (reference sequence). The CDR3 loop spans 15 amino acids. CDR3 loop: CASSSGGSGANVLTF. As DNA, the CDR3 is TGTGCCAGCAGCTCTGGGGGGTCTGGGGCCAACGTCCTGACTTTC.

This clone was counted once. The J gene is TRBJ2-2, the V gene TRBV7-9; D unclear. V dropped 2 bases and J dropped 0 bases, with 7 bases sitting between them. Germline V gene sequence: CDR1 SEHNR, CDR2 FQNEAQ (reference sequence). The CDR3 length is 15 residues. Written as DNA, the CDR3 is TGTGCCAGCAGCTTACTGGGGACGAACACCGGGGAGCTGTTTTTT. Residues: CASSLLGTNTGELFF.

As concerns this clone: The same CDR3 arises from other DNA sequences in this sample as well. The chain carries TRBV6-5 and TRBJ2-7; 13 positions agree with TRBD2. The V and J ends lost 6 bases and 4 bases, in that order; junction bases with no gene match: 6. The V gene's germline CDR1 is MNHEY and CDR2 SVGAGI. The CDR3 totals 15 residues. The CDR3: CASRLGLAGVYEQYF. The CDR3 DNA reads TGTGCCAGCAGACTTGGACTAGCGGGGGTATACGAGCAGTACTTC.

This clone has more than one count but fewer than ten. The chain links TRBV29-1 to TRBJ2-5; D is perhaps TRBD1 or TRBD2 (5 bases each). This CDR3 region has 14 residues. The V gene's germline CDR1 is SQVTM and CDR2 ANQGSEA. The CDR3 sequence is CTGTGTRNQETQYF. In DNA form, the CDR3 reads TGCACCGGGACGGGGACCAGAAACCAAGAGACCCAGTACTTC.

The CDR3 sequence is CASRTAQNEKLFF. For the CDR3, the DNA is TGTGCCAGTAGGACAGCACAGAATGAAAAACTGTTTTTT. J is TRBJ1-4 and V is TRBV19; possibly TRBD1 for D (5 bases). In germline, CDR1 is LNHDA, CDR2 SQIVND (reference sequence). Trimming cost V 6 bases and J 5 bases, with 10 bases left between them. This CDR3 contains 13 residues.

The chain links TRBV19 to TRBJ1-3; D unclear. V was trimmed by 3 bases and J by 4 bases, leaving 13 bases between them. Germline V lookup: CDR1 LNHDA, CDR2 SQIVND (reference sequence). The CDR3 loop spans 15 amino acids. The CDR3 DNA is TGTGCCAGTAGTATTTATCCCGAGACCGGAAACACCATATATTTT. Translated: CASSIYPETGNTIYF.

V and J are TRBV4-1 and TRBJ1-4; D is unclear. The CDR3 has 16 residues. V shed 0 bases and J shed 0 bases, with 8 bases lying between them. Germline V CDR1 and CDR2: MGHRA, YSYEKL. CDR3 DNA: TGCGCCAGCAGCCAAGAGGTATCCGCAACTAATGAAAAACTGTTTTTT. Translated: CASSQEVSATNEKLFF.

V and J are TRBV30 and TRBJ2-5; TRBD2 is a possible D gene (5 bases). There are 15 residues in the CDR3. V was pared by 0 bases and J by 3 bases, with 14 bases between. Germline V gene data show CDR1 as GTSNPN and CDR2 as SVGIG (reference sequence). CDR3 sequence: CAWSVRGLAKETQYF. As DNA, the CDR3 is TGTGCCTGGAGTGTTAGAGGCCTAGCTAAAGAGACCCAGTACTTC.

This clone was seen only a few times. The rearrangement uses TRBV6-4 and TRBJ2-2, with TRBD2 as a possible D gene (5 bases). The germline V gene encodes CDR1 MRHNA and CDR2 SNTAGT. The CDR3 sequence is 15 residues long. V was cut by 6 bases and J by 1 base, with 12 bases left in between. CDR3 sequence reads: CASSSLSGNTGELFF. CDR3 DNA: TGTGCCAGCAGCTCCCTGAGCGGGAACACCGGGGAGCTGTTTTTT.

This clone was counted only a few times. V is TRBV6-4 and J is TRBJ2-1, with D perhaps given as TRBD1 or TRBD2 (5 bases each). The V end was cut by 7 bases, the J end by 5 bases, with 15 bases between. Germline V CDR1 and CDR2: MRHNA, SNTAGT. The CDR3 is made up of 14 amino acids. For the CDR3, the DNA is TGTGCCAGCATCGAGGTCTGGGGGAACAATGAGCAGTTCTTC. This translates into CASIEVWGNNEQFF.

This clone occurred once. The genes are TRBV4-2 and TRBJ2-4, with a possible D match to TRBD1 (7 bases). V was cut by 2 bases and J by 7 bases, with 18 bases left in between. The CDR3 loop spans 16 amino acids. CDR1 is LGHNA, CDR2 YNFKEQ, per germline. CDR3 nucleotide sequence: TGTGCCAGCAGCCAAACCCTCAGGGGGGCGGGTAACATTCAGTACTTC. Translation gives CASSQTLRGAGNIQYF.

This sequence joins TRBV5-5 and TRBJ2-3, with 8 bases identical to TRBD2. CDR3 length: 15 amino acids. Germline values: CDR1 SGHKS, CDR2 YYEKEE (reference sequence). The V gene end was trimmed by 3 bases and the J gene end by 5 bases; junction bases not matched to a gene: 8. The CDR3 nucleotides read TGTGCCAGCAGCTGGAGAGCGGGGGATGGAGATACGCAGTATTTT. This encodes CASSWRAGDGDTQYF.

Only one count was recorded for this clone. The CDR3 here is CASSYVTGYNTEAFF. Written as DNA, the CDR3 is TGTGCCAGCAGTTACGTTACAGGGTATAACACTGAAGCTTTCTTT. This chain uses TRBV6-5 with TRBJ1-1; D might be TRBD1 (6 bases). Germline assignment: CDR1 MNHEY and CDR2 SVGAGI. V lost 2 bases and J 2 bases, leaving 12 bases between the germline ends. The CDR3 is 15 residues long.

The chain combines TRBV4-2 with TRBJ2-7, with 8 bases fitting TRBD2. With 4 bases clipped from V and 3 bases from J, the junction kept 11 bases outside the gene matches. CDR3 length equals 16 residues. Germline-derived CDR1 and CDR2 are LGHNA and YNFKEQ. CDR3: CASSPRPLAENYEQYF. In nucleotides, the CDR3 is TGTGCCAGCAGCCCTCGTCCACTAGCGGAGAACTACGAGCAGTACTTC.

V and J are TRBV18 and TRBJ2-5; D uncertain. Trimming took 3 bases from V and 2 from J, leaving 10 bases between them. The CDR3 runs to 14 residues. The germline V gene encodes CDR1 KGHSH and CDR2 LQKENI. As DNA, the CDR3 is TGTGCCAGCTCACCCGACGCGGCACAAGAGACCCAGTACTTC. It specifies CASSPDAAQETQYF.

This chain links TRBV25-1 with TRBJ2-3, with 10 bases aligning to TRBD1. The CDR3 covers 15 residues. Trimming removed 7 bases from V and 2 bases from J; junction bases left unmatched: 6. Germline V gene lookup returns CDR1 MGHDK and CDR2 SYGVNS. CDR3 nucleotides: TGTGCCAGCACCGCCGGGACAGGGGCCACAGATACGCAGTATTTT. It yields the protein CASTAGTGATDTQYF.

This clone was counted once. The chain has TRBV5-4 and TRBJ2-7; 7 bases are shared with TRBD1. The V gene's germline CDR1 is SGHNT and CDR2 YYREEE (reference sequence). The CDR3 spans 16 residues. Trimming cost V 4 bases and J 2 bases; bases outside gene matches: 12. The CDR3: CASSLLTGTVTYEQYF. The CDR3 coding sequence is TGTGCCAGCAGCCTCTTAACCGGGACAGTAACCTACGAGCAGTACTTC.

This clone was counted once. The V gene is TRBV28, the J gene TRBJ2-3, with D possibly TRBD1 on 5 matching bases. This CDR3 is built from 11 residues. The V gene's germline CDR1 is MDHEN and CDR2 SYDVKM. V lost 6 bases and J 13 bases, leaving 14 bases between the germline ends. CDR3 sequence: CASSLRDEEYF. Written as DNA, the CDR3 is TGTGCCAGCAGCCTCAGGGATGAGGAGTATTTT.

V is TRBV5-6 and J is TRBJ1-2; the match to TRBD1 covers 7 bases. The CDR3 covers 15 residues. V shed 4 bases, J shed 2 bases, and the junction held 8 bases outside the gene matches. CDR1 is SGHDT, CDR2 YYEEEE, per germline. Here the CDR3 reads CASSSSLQGNYGYTF. The DNA of the CDR3 is TGTGCCAGCAGCAGCTCCCTACAGGGGAACTATGGCTACACCTTC.